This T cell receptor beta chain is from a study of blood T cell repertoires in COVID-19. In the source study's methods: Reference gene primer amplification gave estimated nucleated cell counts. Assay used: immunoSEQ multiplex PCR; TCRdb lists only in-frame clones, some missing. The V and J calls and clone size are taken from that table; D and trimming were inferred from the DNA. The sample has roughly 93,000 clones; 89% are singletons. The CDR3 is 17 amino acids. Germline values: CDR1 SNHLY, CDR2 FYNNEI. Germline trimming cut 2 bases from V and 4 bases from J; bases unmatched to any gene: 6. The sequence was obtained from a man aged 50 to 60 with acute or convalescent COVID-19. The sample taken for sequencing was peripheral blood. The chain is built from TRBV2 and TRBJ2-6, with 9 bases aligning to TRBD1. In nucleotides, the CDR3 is TGTGCCAGCAGTGAAACCCGGACAGGGGCCGGGGCCAACGTCCTGACTTTC. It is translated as CASSETRTGAGANVLTF.